A single sample gave rise to the 16 T cell receptor beta chains below, sequenced in a study of beta chain features in type 1 diabetes listed by TCRdb under 2018. Libraries were built with the immunoSEQ multiplex PCR assay. All of the isolated RNA was reverse transcribed with the High Capacity cDNA Reverse Transcription Kit, so expressed TCRB transcripts were sequenced. This is the immuneACCESS table as TCRdb keeps it, with only in-frame sequences that have V and J called. A part of the clones is gone; compared with another copy, unresolved V genes explain less than half, and the rest is unexplained. The sample data list about 350,000 clones, and 20% of these were observed just once. The ten largest account for approximately 0.041% of the sample. The specimen sequenced was naive CD4+ T cells from blood. This specimen's cell subset or site label, per the study, means: true naive CD4+ T cells. The receptors shown here come from a woman aged 18-35 years in good health.

Here the CDR3 reads CASSVGLARYEQYF. The CDR3 DNA is TGTGCCAGCAGCGTAGGACTAGCGAGATACGAGCAGTACTTC. This chain connects TRBV9 to TRBJ2-7; 8 bases are a match to TRBD2. CDR1 is SGDLS and CDR2 is YYNGEE in the germline V gene. Germline trimming cut 0 bases from V and 4 bases from J; bases unmatched to any gene: 3. The CDR3 is 14 amino acids.

This clone has a handful of counts. The chain is built from TRBV19 and TRBJ2-7; maybe TRBD2 (5 bases). Per the germline V gene, CDR1 is LNHDA and CDR2 is SQIVND (reference sequence). The CDR3 has 15 amino acids. V was shortened by 3 bases and J by 0 bases, with 12 bases between the two germline ends. CDR3 DNA sequence: TGTGCCAGTAGTATCACCGGGGTCATCTCCTACGAGCAGTACTTC. Protein: CASSITGVISYEQYF.

This clone was seen more than once but under ten times. V is TRBV5-1 and J is TRBJ2-7, with D perhaps TRBD2 (6 bases). Trimming pared 2 bases from V and 3 bases from J, leaving 12 bases between. The CDR3 covers 14 residues. The germline V gene encodes CDR1 SGHRS and CDR2 YFSETQ. CDR3 protein: CASSFPGEVYEQYF. CDR3 bases: TGCGCCAGCAGCTTTCCGGGGGAGGTCTACGAGCAGTACTTC.

The chain joins TRBV5-4 to TRBJ2-1; 11 nucleotides agree with TRBD2. J lost 5 bases, V lost 5 bases, and 9 bases had no gene match. From germline, CDR1 is SGHNT and CDR2 YYREEE (reference sequence). This CDR3 comprises 16 residues. The CDR3 DNA reads TGTGCCAGCAGTAAAAATCCGGGACTAGCGGACAATGAGCAGTTCTTC. Protein product: CASSKNPGLADNEQFF.

Points on this clone: This sample also contains other DNA sequences that code for the same CDR3. The chain has TRBV29-1 and TRBJ1-1; D remains ambiguous. From germline, CDR1 is SQVTM and CDR2 ANQGSEA. The CDR3 extends over 12 amino acids. Trimming pared 1 base from V and 1 base from J, leaving 4 bases between. The CDR3 sequence is CSVEAGNTEAFF. As DNA, the CDR3 is TGCAGCGTTGAAGCAGGGAACACTGAAGCTTTCTTT.

In the case of this clone: The same CDR3 also results from other DNA sequences found in this sample. V gene TRBV7-2 combines with J gene TRBJ2-3; TRBD1 is a possible D gene (5 bases). Per the germline V gene, CDR1 is SGHTA and CDR2 is FQGNSA. Trimming pared 1 base from V and 2 bases from J, leaving 7 bases between. This CDR3 comprises 14 residues. In nucleotides, the CDR3 is TGTGCCAGCAGCTTAGGGGGCGCCACAGATACGCAGTATTTT. It codes for CASSLGGATDTQYF.

This clone was counted between two and nine times. The V gene is TRBV4-3, the J gene TRBJ1-2; D uncertain. From germline, CDR1 is LGHNA and CDR2 YSLEER. Trimming cost V 0 bases and J 5 bases, with 10 bases left between them. CDR3 length: 14 amino acids. The CDR3 is CASSQDGQFYGYTF. DNA of the CDR3: TGCGCCAGCAGCCAAGATGGGCAGTTTTATGGCTACACCTTC.

As concerns this clone: Other nucleotide sequences from this sample produce the same CDR3. Written as DNA, the CDR3 is TGTGCCAGCAGCCAAGATTTCGCTAGCGGAACCTACAATGAGCAGTTCTTC. It translates to CASSQDFASGTYNEQFF. The chain couples TRBV4-2 to TRBJ2-1, with 7 positions matching TRBD2. The CDR3 is 17 residues long. J was trimmed by 2 bases and V by 0 bases; bases with no gene match: 7. Germline assignment: CDR1 LGHNA and CDR2 YNFKEQ.

This clone has just a few counts. This chain connects TRBV4-3 to TRBJ2-6; 9 positions agree with TRBD1. Germline assignment: CDR1 LGHNA and CDR2 YSLEER. There are 18 residues in the CDR3. V shed 3 bases, J shed 0 bases, and the junction held 6 bases outside the gene matches. The CDR3 DNA follows: TGCGCCAGCAGCCACCAAACAGGGGGCGCCTCTGGGGCCAACGTCCTGACTTTC. Its translation is CASSHQTGGASGANVLTF.

There are a few counts of this clone. At the DNA level, this CDR3 is encoded by other sequences in the same sample as well. The gene calls are TRBV5-1 and TRBJ1-2; no definite D call. V was pared by 1 base and J by 2 bases, with 9 bases between. Germline values: CDR1 SGHRS, CDR2 YFSETQ. CDR3 length: 14 amino acids. The CDR3 region is CASSLPGSNYGYTF. The CDR3 DNA follows: TGCGCCAGCAGCTTGCCAGGAAGCAACTATGGCTACACCTTC.

This sequence joins TRBV5-4 and TRBJ2-5; 8 bases agree with TRBD2. V was clipped by 4 bases and J by 1 base; unmatched bases: 6. The V gene's germline CDR1 is SGHNT and CDR2 YYREEE (reference sequence). There are 15 residues in the CDR3. The DNA of the CDR3 is TGTGCCAGCAGCCCTAGACTAGCGTCCCAAGAGACCCAGTACTTC. As protein: CASSPRLASQETQYF. The whole variable domain, remainder taken from reference TRBV5-4 and TRBJ2-5, is ETGVTQSPTHLIKTRGQQVTLRCSSQSGHNTVSWYQQALGQGPQFIFQYYREEENGRGNFPPRFSGLQFPNYSSELNVNALELDDSALYLCASSPRLASQETQYFGPGTRLLVL.

The rearrangement links TRBV10-1 to TRBJ2-1; TRBD2 is a possible D gene (5 bases). CDR1 is WNHNN and CDR2 is SYGVQD in the germline V gene (reference sequence). This CDR3 is built from 14 residues. Trimming pared 3 bases from V and 9 bases from J, leaving 15 bases between. In DNA form, the CDR3 reads TGCGCCAGCAGTGAAGGTGGGAGTAGGGCTGAGCAGTTCTTC. Amino acids: CASSEGGSRAEQFF.

The CDR3 region has the DNA TGTGCCAGTAGTTTTATAGCGGGGTACAATGAGCAGTTCTTC. Protein: CASSFIAGYNEQFF. V is TRBV19 and J is TRBJ2-1; 8 bases agree with TRBD2. The CDR3 has 14 amino acids. In germline, CDR1 is LNHDA, CDR2 SQIVND (reference sequence). Losses at the gene ends were 5 bases for V and 4 bases for J; bases not matched to a gene: 4.

The chain combines TRBV5-4 with TRBJ1-2, with 7 bases matching TRBD1. V lost 5 bases to trimming and J lost 3 bases; unmatched junction nucleotides: 4. The CDR3 covers 13 residues. From germline, CDR1 is SGHNT and CDR2 YYREEE (reference sequence). CDR3: CASRFTGDYGYTF. The CDR3 DNA sequence: TGTGCCAGCAGGTTCACAGGGGACTATGGCTACACCTTC.

This chain links TRBV29-1 with TRBJ2-3, with a weak D call TRBD2 (6 bases). Trimming shortened V by 4 bases and J by 1 base, and 6 bases separated the two germline ends. Germline assignment: CDR1 SQVTM and CDR2 ANQGSEA. The CDR3 length is 12 residues. CDR3 loop: CSVGEGTDTQYF. As DNA, the CDR3 is TGCAGCGTTGGGGAGGGCACAGATACGCAGTATTTT.

In its sample, this clone was seen a few times. J is TRBJ2-5 and V is TRBV6-5; maybe TRBD1 (6 bases). The V end lost 7 bases, the J end lost 1 base, and 7 bases lay between the germline ends. CDR1 MNHEY and CDR2 SVGAGI come from the germline V gene. The CDR3 is made up of 12 amino acids. The chain's CDR3 is CASMGAQETQYF. The CDR3 DNA reads as TGTGCCAGCATGGGGGCCCAAGAGACCCAGTACTTC.